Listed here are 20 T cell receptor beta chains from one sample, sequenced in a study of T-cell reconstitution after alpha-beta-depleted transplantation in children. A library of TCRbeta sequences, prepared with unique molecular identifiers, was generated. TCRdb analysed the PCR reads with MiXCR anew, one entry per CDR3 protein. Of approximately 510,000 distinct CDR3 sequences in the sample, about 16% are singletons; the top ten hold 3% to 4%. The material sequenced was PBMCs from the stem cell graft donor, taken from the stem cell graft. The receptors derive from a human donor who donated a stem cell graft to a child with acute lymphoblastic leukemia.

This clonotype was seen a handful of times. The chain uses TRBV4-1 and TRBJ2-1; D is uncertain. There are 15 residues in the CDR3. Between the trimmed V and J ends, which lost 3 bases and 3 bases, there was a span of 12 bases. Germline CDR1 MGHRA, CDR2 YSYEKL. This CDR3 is CASSHLQNYYNEQFF. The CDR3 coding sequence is TGCGCCAGCAGCCACCTGCAGAACTACTACAATGAGCAGTTCTTC.

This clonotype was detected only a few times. CDR3 sequence: CATPGPGMSMNGYTF. The CDR3 region has the DNA TGTGCCACTCCGGGGCCCGGTATGTCTATGAATGGCTACACCTTC. The chain recombines TRBV6-1 with TRBJ1-2, with D perhaps matching TRBD1 (5 bases). This CDR3 contains 15 residues. V lost 10 bases, J lost 6 bases, and 24 bases lay in between. Germline values: CDR1 MNHNS, CDR2 SASEGT.

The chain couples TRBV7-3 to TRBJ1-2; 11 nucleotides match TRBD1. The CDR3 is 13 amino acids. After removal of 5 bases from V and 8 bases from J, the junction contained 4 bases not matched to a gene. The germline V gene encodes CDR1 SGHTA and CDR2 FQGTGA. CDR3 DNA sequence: TGTGCCAGCAGCCGAGGACAGGGGGCCGGCTACACCTTC. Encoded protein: CASSRGQGAGYTF. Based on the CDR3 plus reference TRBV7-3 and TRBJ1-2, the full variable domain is GAGVSQTPSNKVTEKGKYVELRCDPISGHTALYWYRQSLGQGPEFLIYFQGTGAADDSGLPNDRFFAVRPEGSVSTLKIQRTERGDSAVYLCASSRGQGAGYTFGSGTRLTVV.

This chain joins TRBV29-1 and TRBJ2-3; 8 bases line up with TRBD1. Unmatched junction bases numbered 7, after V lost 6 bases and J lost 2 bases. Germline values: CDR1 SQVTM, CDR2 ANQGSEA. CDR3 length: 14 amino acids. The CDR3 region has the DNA TGCAGCGTCGACAGGGGAACCAACACAGATACGCAGTATTTT. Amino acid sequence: CSVDRGTNTDTQYF.

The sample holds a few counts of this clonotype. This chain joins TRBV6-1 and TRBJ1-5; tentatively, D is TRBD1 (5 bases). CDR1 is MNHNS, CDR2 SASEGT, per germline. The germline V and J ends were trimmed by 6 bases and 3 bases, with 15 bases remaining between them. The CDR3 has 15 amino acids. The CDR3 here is CASSLLGGYNQPQHF. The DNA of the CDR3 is TGTGCCAGCAGCCTACTGGGGGGGTACAATCAGCCCCAGCATTTT.

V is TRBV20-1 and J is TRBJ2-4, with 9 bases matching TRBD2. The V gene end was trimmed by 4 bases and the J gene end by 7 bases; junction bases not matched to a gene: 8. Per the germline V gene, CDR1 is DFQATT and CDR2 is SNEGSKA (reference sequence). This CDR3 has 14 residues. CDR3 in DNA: TGCAGTGCTAAAATTAGCGGGAGAAGGAACATTCAGTACTTC. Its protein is CSAKISGRRNIQYF.

CDR3 nucleotides: TGTGCCAGCAGCCAGCAGGGGACTGCGGGAGTACGTGAGCAGTTCTTC. Protein: CASSQQGTAGVREQFF. The V call is TRBV3-1, the J call TRBJ2-1; perhaps TRBD2 as D (7 bases). Trimming took off 3 bases at V and 9 bases at J, with 21 bases between the two ends. The CDR3 length is 16 residues. Germline V CDR1 and CDR2: LGHDT, YNNKEL (reference sequence).

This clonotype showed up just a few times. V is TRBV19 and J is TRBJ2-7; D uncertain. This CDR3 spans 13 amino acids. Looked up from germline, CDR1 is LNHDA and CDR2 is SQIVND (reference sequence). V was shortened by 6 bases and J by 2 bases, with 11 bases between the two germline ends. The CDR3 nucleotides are TGTGCCAGTAGCCCCTTCATGGCCTACGAGCAGTACTTC. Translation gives CASSPFMAYEQYF. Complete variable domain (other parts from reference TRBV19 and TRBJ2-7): DGGITQSPKYLFRKEGQNVTLSCEQNLNHDAMYWYRQDPGQGLRLIYYSQIVNDFQKGDIAEGYSVSREKKESFPLTVTSAQKNPTAFYLCASSPFMAYEQYFGPGTRLTVT.

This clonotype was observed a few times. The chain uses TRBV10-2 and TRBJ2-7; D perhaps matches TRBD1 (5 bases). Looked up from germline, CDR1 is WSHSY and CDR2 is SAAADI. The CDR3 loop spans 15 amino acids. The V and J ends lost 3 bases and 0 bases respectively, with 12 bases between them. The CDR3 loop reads CASSDGALSSYEQYF. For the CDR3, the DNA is TGCGCCAGCAGTGATGGGGCACTTTCCTCCTACGAGCAGTACTTC.

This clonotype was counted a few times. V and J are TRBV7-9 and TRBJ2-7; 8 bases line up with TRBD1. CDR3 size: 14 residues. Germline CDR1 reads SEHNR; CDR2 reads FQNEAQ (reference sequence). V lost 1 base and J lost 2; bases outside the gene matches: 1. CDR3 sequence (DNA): TGTGCCAGCAGCTTAGTACAGGGGGCCTACGAGCAGTACTTC. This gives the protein CASSLVQGAYEQYF. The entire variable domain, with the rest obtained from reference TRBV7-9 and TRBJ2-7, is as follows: DTGVSQNPRHKITKRGQNVTFRCDPISEHNRLYWYRQTLGQGPEFLTYFQNEAQLEKSRLLSDRFSAERPKGSFSTLEIQRTEQGDSAMYLCASSLVQGAYEQYFGPGTRLTVT.

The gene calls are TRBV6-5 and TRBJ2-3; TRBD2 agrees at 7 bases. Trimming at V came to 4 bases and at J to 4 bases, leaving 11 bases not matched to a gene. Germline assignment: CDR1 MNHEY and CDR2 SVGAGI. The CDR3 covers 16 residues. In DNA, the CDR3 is TGTGCCAGCAGTTCCTTCGTGGGGAGGGGAGCAGATACGCAGTATTTT. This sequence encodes CASSSFVGRGADTQYF.

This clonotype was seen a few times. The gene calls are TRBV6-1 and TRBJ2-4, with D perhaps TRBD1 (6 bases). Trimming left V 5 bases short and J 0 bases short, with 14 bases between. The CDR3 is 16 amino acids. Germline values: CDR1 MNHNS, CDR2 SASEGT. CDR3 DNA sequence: TGTGCCAGCAGTAAACGGACAGCGCTAGCCAAAAACATTCAGTACTTC. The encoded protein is CASSKRTALAKNIQYF.

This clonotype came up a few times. In nucleotides, the CDR3 is TGTGCCAGCAGCGCATCACAGGGAGTTAACACTGAAGCTTTCTTT. As protein: CASSASQGVNTEAFF. The chain recombines TRBV9 with TRBJ1-1; D may be TRBD1 (6 bases). The CDR3 covers 15 residues. V was clipped by 3 bases and J by 2 bases, with 14 bases between them. Per the germline V gene, CDR1 is SGDLS and CDR2 is YYNGEE. The whole variable domain, filled in from reference TRBV9 and TRBJ1-1, reads DSGVTQTPKHLITATGQRVTLRCSPRSGDLSVYWYQQSLDQGLQFLIQYYNGEERAKGNILERFSAQQFPDLHSELNLSSLELGDSALYFCASSASQGVNTEAFFGQGTRLTVV.

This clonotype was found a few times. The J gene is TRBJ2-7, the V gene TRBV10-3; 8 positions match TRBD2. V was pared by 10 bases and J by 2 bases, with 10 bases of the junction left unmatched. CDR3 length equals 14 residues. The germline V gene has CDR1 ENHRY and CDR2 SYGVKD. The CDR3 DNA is TGTGCCACACAGGGACTAGAGATCGCCTACGAGCAGTACTTC. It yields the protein CATQGLEIAYEQYF.

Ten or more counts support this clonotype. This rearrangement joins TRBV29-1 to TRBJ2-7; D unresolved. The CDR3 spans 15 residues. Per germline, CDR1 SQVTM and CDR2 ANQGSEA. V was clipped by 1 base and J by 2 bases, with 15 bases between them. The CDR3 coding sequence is TGCAGCGTTGAAGGCTCAGGACCTTTCCCCTACGAGCAGTACTTC. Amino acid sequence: CSVEGSGPFPYEQYF.

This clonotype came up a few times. DNA of the CDR3: TGTGCCAGCAGTTTTCAGGGGGCGTGGGGTAATTCACCCCTCCACTTT. It translates to CASSFQGAWGNSPLHF. The J gene is TRBJ1-6, the V gene TRBV12-3 or TRBV12-4; 8 nucleotides agree with TRBD1. The CDR3 runs to 16 residues. The ends lost 3 bases at V and 6 bases at J; junction bases unmatched: 7.

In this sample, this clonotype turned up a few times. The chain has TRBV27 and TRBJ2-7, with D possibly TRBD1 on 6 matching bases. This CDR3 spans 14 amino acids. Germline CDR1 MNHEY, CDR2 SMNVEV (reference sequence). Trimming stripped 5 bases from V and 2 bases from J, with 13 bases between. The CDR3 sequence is CASSETGTAYEQYF. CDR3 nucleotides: TGTGCCAGCAGTGAAACAGGGACCGCCTACGAGCAGTACTTC.

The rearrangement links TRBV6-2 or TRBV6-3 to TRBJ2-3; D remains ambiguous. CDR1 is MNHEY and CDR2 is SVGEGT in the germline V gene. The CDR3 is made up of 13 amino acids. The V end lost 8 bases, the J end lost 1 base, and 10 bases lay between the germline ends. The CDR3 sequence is CASYGFGTDTQYF. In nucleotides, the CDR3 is TGTGCCAGCTATGGATTCGGCACAGATACGCAGTATTTT.

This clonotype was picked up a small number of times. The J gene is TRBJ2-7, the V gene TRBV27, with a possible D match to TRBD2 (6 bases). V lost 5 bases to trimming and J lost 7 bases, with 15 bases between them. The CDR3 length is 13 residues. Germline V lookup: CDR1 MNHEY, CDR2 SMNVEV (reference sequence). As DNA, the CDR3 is TGTGCCAGCAGTCCAGGGACTCTGGGGGAGCAGTACTTC. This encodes CASSPGTLGEQYF.

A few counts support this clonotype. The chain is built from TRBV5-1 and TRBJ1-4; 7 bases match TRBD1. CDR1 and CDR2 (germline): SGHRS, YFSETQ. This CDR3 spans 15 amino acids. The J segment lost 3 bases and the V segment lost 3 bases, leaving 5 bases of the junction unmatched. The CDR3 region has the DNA TGCGCCAGCAGCTGGGGGACAGCCCCTAATGAAAAACTGTTTTTT. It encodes CASSWGTAPNEKLFF.